The clone carrying this T cell receptor (beta chain) occurred many times. Antigen specificity is unknown. Trimming stripped 3 bases from V and 2 bases from J, with 11 bases between. Germline values: CDR1 MNHEY, CDR2 SMNVEV (reference sequence). The CDR3 runs 14 residues. Time point of the sample: healthy volunteer bleed at 6 weeks. The starting material, unfractionated whole blood, was used for total RNA extraction. The record originates from a study of human T cells and chemical hapten exposure. Turning to the study itself: Slight volume differences across pooled libraries mainly accounted for varying per-sample TCR yields.

General study findings and limits: Among TCRs, those above 1 in 1000 frequency were unaffected by DPC sensitization.

What the library attached to individual cDNA molecules were unique molecular identifiers. As originally analysed: Samples had a median of about 96,000 TCRs, ranging 23,224 to 690,600. One entry per CDR3 protein results from TCRdb running MiXCR on the RACE reads. None of the V and J calls come from the authors' own analysis; TCRdb made them. The sample consists of 70,000 to 95,000 distinct CDR3 sequences, 8.5% to 10% of them appearing once. The receptor was derived from a female donor in good health. Some clones in this sample may be carry-over from other donors' samples. The sequencing sample was made of whole blood. The rearrangement joins TRBV27 to TRBJ2-7, with a tentative D call TRBD2 (5 bases). The CDR3 nucleotides read TGTGCCAGCAGTTTCCTGGGAGAAACCTACGAGCAGTACTTC. This codes for CASSFLGETYEQYF.